This TCR beta chain was captured in a study of CD8 T cells in Susac syndrome. Study context: When blood was collected, patients with Susac syndrome were therapy-naive, were taking corticosteroids, or were receiving intravenous immunoglobulin alone.

This clonotype was recorded only once. Trimming pared 4 bases from V and 5 bases from J, leaving 10 bases between. This CDR3 spans 13 amino acids. Germline V gene lookup returns CDR1 LGHDT and CDR2 YNNKEL (reference sequence). cDNA came from approximately 0.5 to 1 ug RNA primed by random hexamers. Amplification of the TCR beta CDR3 was carried out by immunoSEQ multiplex PCR, which spanned a total of 54 Vbeta and 13 Jbeta segments. TCRdb re-called the immunoSEQ multiplex PCR reads through MiXCR, storing one row per CDR3 protein. The sample lists some 150,000 distinct CDR3 sequences; 95% were seen once. Fulfillment of recently defined diagnostic criteria for definite or probable disease was shown by the patients with Susac syndrome.

Sequenced sample: CD4+ T cells from PBMCs. The chain carries TRBV3-1 and TRBJ2-3, with a weak D call TRBD2 (5 bases). This TCR came from a human donor with Susac syndrome. In nucleotides, the CDR3 is TGTGCCAGCAGCCCCTACCGGGGAGATACGCAGTATTTT. It translates to CASSPYRGDTQYF.